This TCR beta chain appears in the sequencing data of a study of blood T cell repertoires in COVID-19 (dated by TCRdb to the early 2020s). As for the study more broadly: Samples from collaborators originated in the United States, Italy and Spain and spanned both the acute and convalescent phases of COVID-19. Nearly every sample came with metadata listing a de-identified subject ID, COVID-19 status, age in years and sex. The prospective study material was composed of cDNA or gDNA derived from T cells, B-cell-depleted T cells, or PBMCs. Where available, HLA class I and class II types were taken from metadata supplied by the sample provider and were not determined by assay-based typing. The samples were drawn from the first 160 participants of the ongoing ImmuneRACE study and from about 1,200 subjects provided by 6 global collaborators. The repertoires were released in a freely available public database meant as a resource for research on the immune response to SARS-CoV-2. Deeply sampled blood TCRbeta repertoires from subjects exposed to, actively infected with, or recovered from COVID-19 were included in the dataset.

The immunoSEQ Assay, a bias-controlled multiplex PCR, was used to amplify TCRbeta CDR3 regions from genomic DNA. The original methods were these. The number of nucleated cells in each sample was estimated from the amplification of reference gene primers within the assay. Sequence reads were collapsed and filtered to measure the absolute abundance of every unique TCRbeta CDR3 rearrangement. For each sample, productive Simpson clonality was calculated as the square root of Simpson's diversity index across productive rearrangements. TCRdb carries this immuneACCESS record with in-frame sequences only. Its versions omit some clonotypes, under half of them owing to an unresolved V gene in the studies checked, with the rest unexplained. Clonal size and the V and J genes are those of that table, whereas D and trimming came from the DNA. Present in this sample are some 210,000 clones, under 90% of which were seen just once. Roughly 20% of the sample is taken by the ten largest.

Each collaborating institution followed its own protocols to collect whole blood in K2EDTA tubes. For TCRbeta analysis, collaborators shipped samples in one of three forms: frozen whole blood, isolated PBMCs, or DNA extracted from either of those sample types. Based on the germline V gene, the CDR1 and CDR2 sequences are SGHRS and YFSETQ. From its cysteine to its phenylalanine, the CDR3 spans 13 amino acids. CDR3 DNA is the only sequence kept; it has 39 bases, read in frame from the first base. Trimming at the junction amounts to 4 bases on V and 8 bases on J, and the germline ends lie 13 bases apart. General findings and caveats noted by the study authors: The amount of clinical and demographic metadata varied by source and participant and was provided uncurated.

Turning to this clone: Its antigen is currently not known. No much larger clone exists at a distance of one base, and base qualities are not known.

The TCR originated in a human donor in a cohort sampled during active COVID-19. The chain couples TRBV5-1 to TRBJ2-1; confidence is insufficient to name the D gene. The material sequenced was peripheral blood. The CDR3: CASSPSLVDEQFF. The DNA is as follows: TGCGCCAGCAGCCCCAGCCTAGTCGATGAGCAGTTCTTC.